The subject of this entry is one TCR beta chain. The data belong to a study of blood T cell repertoires in COVID-19. Sequencing used immunoSEQ multiplex PCR; TCRdb keeps in-frame clones, though not all of them. The table lists 250,000 to 400,000 clones, roughly 88% of them singletons. The CDR3 covers 13 residues. Germline trimming cut 2 bases from V and 7 bases from J; bases unmatched to any gene: 6. Germline V gives CDR1 GTSNPN, CDR2 SVGIG (reference sequence). Specimen: peripheral blood. This clonotype originated in a woman in her 30s with COVID-19, enrolled during active disease. The chain joins TRBV30 to TRBJ2-7, with 9 bases that match TRBD1. DNA of the CDR3: TGTGCCTGGAGTAAGACAGGGGGGTGGGAGCAGTACTTC. Translated, it gives CAWSKTGGWEQYF.